This TCR beta chain was identified during a study of T cells after yellow fever vaccination. Whole-study findings and limits: The secondary response showed a weaker magnitude and a faster peak, day 5 versus 15. Within FACS-sorted repertoires, abundant clonotypes contaminating from the bulk population could be present.

Conversion of TCR transcripts into cDNA relied on 5'RACE template switching, which added a universal primer site and UMIs. TCRdb itself ran the 5' RACE reads through MiXCR, one entry per CDR3 protein. The sample consists of a few hundred thousand distinct CDR3 sequences, roughly 7% of them appearing once. CDR1 is DFQATT and CDR2 is SNEGSKA in the germline V gene (reference sequence). Trimming removed 3 bases at V and 5 bases at J, with 7 bases between. This CDR3 has 11 residues. This clonotype turned up a few times. Its matching antigen is unknown. The chain links TRBV20-1 to TRBJ1-1; no reliable D call. This TCR derives from a young man who received the YFV17D yellow fever vaccine. The sample was PBMCs, taken approximately 40 days after the first yellow fever vaccination. CDR3: CSASGPTEAFF. The CDR3 DNA sequence: TGCAGTGCTAGCGGTCCTACTGAAGCTTTCTTT.